This T cell receptor (beta chain) was found in a study of T cell responses to AZD1222 COVID-19 vaccine. About the research overall: Second-dose timings of about 4 or about 12 weeks were pooled. Study-level points and caveats: Only a handful of people who got AZD1222 tested seropositive at baseline. Researchers took repertoire samples only after the peak T cell response had come. Donors were mostly white British, more females; clonal diversity possibly underestimated.

Concerning this clone: Its antigen is not known.

Using immunoSEQ multiplex PCR, the repertoire was profiled, and TCRdb retains in-frame clones only, with some absent. The repertoire holds 140,000 to 150,000 clones, over 90% seen once, with roughly 5% in the top ten. This CDR3 has 15 amino acids. Germline CDR1 reads SGHDT; CDR2 reads YYEEEE. With V trimmed by 4 bases and J by 9 bases, 9 bases remained unmatched. The TCR originated in an adult in good health. This chain joins TRBV5-6 and TRBJ2-1; 11 nucleotides line up with TRBD2. This sample comprised peripheral blood, obtained on day 0 of AZD1222 vaccination. DNA for the CDR3: TGTGCCAGCAGCATAATAGCGGGAGGGTTCACTGAGCAGTTCTTC. It yields the protein CASSIIAGGFTEQFF.